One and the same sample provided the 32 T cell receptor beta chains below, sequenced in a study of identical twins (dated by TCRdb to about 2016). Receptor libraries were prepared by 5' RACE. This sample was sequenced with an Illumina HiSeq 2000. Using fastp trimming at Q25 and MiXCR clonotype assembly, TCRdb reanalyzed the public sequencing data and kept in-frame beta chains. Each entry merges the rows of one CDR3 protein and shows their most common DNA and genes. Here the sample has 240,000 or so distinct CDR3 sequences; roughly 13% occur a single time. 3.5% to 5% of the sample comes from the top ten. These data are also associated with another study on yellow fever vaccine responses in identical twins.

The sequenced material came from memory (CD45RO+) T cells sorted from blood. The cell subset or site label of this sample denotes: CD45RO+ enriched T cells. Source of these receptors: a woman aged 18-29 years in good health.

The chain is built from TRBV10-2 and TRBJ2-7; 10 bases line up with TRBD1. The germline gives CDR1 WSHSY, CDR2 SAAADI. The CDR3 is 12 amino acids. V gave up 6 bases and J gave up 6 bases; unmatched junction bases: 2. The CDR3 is CASRTGGAEQYF. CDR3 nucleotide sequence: TGCGCCAGCAGGACAGGGGGCGCCGAGCAGTACTTC.

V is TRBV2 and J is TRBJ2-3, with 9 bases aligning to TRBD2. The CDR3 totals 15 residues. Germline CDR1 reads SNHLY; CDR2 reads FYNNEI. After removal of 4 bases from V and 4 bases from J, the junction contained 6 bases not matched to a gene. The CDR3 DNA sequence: TGTGCCAGCAGTGGAAGTAGCGGGGGAGCAGATACGCAGTATTTT. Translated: CASSGSSGGADTQYF.

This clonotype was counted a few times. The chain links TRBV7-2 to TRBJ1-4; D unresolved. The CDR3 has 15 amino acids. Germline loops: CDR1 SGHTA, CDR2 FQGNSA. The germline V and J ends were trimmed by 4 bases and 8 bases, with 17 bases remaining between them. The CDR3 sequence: CASSSYLGMGEKLFF. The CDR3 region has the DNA TGTGCCAGCAGCTCTTACTTGGGGATGGGGGAAAAACTGTTTTTT.

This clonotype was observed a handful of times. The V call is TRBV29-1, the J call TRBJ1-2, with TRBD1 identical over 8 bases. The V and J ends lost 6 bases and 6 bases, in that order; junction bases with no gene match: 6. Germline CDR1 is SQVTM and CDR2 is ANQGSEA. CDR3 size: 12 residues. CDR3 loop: CSVSGTGNGYTF. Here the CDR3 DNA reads TGCAGCGTCTCCGGGACAGGCAATGGCTACACCTTC.

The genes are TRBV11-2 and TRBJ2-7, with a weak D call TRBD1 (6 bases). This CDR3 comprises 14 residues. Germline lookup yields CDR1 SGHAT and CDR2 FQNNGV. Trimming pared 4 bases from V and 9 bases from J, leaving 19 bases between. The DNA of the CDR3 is TGTGCCAGCAGCTCCGGACAGAACCTACGGGGGCAGTACTTC. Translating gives CASSSGQNLRGQYF.

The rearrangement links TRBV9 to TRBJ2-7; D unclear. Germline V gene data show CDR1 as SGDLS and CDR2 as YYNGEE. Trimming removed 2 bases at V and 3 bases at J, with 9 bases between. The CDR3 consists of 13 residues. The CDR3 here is CASSVDTYYEQYF. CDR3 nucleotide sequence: TGTGCCAGCAGCGTCGACACTTACTACGAGCAGTACTTC. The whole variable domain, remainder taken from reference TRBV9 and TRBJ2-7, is DSGVTQTPKHLITATGQRVTLRCSPRSGDLSVYWYQQSLDQGLQFLIQYYNGEERAKGNILERFSAQQFPDLHSELNLSSLELGDSALYFCASSVDTYYEQYFGPGTRLTVT.

The CDR3 region is CASSAHRGGANVLTF. CDR3 DNA: TGTGCCAGCAGTGCCCACAGGGGTGGGGCCAACGTCCTGACTTTC. The V call is TRBV6-1, the J call TRBJ2-6; 7 nucleotides line up with TRBD1. With V trimmed by 4 bases and J by 3 bases, 3 bases remained unmatched. Germline loops: CDR1 MNHNS, CDR2 SASEGT. This CDR3 is 15 amino acids long.

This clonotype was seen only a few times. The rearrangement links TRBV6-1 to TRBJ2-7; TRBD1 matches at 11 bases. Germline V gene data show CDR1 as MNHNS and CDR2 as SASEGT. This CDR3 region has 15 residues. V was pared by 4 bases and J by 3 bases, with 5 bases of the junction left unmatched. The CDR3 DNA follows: TGTGCCAGCAGTGCAGGGACAGGGGGATACTACGAGCAGTACTTC. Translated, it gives CASSAGTGGYYEQYF.

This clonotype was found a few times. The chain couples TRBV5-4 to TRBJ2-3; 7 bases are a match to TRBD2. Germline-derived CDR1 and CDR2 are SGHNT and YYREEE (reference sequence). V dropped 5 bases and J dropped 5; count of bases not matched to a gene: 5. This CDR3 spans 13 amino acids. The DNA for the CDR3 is TGTGCCAGCAGGCCCCGGGGGGAAGATACGCAGTATTTT. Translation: CASRPRGEDTQYF. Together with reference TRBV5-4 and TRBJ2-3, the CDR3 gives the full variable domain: ETGVTQSPTHLIKTRGQQVTLRCSSQSGHNTVSWYQQALGQGPQFIFQYYREEENGRGNFPPRFSGLQFPNYSSELNVNALELDDSALYLCASRPRGEDTQYFGPGTRLTVL.

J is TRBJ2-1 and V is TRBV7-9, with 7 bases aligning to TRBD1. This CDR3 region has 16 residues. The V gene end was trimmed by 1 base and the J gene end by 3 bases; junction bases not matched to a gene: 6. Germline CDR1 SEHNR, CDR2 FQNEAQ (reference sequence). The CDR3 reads CASSLVRGGLYNEQFF. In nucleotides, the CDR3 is TGTGCCAGCAGCTTAGTTCGAGGGGGCCTCTACAATGAGCAGTTCTTC. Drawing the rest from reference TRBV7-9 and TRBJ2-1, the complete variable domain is DTGVSQNPRHKITKRGQNVTFRCDPISEHNRLYWYRQTLGQGPEFLTYFQNEAQLEKSRLLSDRFSAERPKGSFSTLEIQRTEQGDSAMYLCASSLVRGGLYNEQFFGPGTRLTVL.

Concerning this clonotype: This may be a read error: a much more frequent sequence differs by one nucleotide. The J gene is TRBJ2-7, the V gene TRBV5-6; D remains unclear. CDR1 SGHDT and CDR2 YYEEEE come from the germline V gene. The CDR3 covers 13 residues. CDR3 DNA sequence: TGTGCCAGCAGCTTGGTCCAGGCCTACGTGCAGTACTTC. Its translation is CASSLVQAYVQYF.

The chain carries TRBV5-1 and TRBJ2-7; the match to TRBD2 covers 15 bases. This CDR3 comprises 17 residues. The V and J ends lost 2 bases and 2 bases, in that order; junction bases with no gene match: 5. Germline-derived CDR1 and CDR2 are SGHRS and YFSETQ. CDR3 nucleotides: TGCGCCAGCAGCTTCGGACTAGCGGGAGGGGCCACCTACGAGCAGTACTTC. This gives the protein CASSFGLAGGATYEQYF.

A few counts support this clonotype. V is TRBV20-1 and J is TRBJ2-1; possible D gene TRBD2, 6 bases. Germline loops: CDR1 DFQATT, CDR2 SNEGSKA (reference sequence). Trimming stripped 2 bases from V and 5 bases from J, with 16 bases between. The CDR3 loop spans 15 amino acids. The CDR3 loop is CSARPRAGPNNEQFF. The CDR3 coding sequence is TGCAGTGCTAGACCACGGGCGGGACCGAACAATGAGCAGTTCTTC.

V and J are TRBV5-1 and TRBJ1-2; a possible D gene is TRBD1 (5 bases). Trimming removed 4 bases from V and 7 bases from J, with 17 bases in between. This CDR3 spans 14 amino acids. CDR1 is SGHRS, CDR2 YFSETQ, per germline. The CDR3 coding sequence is TGCGCCAGCAGCACCTTAGACAGTTCCGCTGGCTACACCTTC. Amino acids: CASSTLDSSAGYTF.

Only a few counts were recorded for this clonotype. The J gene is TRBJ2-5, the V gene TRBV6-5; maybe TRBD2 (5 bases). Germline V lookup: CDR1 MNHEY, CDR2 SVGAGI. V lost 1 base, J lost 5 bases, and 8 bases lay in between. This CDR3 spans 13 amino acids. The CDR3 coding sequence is TGTGCCAGCAGTTACTATCCGGGGGAGACCCAGTACTTC. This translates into CASSYYPGETQYF.

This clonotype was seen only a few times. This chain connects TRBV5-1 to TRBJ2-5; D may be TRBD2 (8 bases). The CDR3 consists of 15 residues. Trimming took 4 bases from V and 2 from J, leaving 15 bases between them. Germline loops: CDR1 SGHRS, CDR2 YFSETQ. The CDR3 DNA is TGCGCCAGCAGCGCGGGGGGACAGACACAAGAGACCCAGTACTTC. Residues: CASSAGGQTQETQYF.

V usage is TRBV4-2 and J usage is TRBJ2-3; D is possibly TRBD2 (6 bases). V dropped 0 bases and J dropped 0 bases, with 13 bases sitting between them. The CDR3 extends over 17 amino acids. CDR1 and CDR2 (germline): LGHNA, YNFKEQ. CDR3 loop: CASSQDHSGASTDTQYF. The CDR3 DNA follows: TGTGCCAGCAGCCAAGATCATTCGGGAGCTAGCACAGATACGCAGTATTTT.

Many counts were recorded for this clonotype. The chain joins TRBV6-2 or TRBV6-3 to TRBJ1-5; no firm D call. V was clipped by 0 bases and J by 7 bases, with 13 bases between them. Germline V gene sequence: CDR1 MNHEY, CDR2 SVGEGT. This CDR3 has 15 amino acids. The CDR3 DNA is TGTGCCAGCAGTTACTCCAAAGATAGCAGCCAGCCCCAGCATTTT. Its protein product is CASSYSKDSSQPQHF.

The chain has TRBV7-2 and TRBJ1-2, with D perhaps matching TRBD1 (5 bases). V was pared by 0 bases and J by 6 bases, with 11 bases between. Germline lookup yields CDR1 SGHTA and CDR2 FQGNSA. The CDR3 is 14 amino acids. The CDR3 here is CASSLAGLGDGYTF. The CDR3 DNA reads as TGTGCCAGCAGCTTAGCGGGTTTGGGGGATGGCTACACCTTC.

CDR3 DNA: TGCGCCAGCAGCTTTAGTCCCGGGACAGGGGATGCAGCCAAAAACATTCAGTACTTC. Its protein is CASSFSPGTGDAAKNIQYF. The chain couples TRBV4-3 to TRBJ2-4; 10 bases match TRBD1. This CDR3 region has 19 residues. Germline assignment: CDR1 LGHNA and CDR2 YSLEER. The ends lost 5 bases at V and 0 bases at J; junction bases unmatched: 13.

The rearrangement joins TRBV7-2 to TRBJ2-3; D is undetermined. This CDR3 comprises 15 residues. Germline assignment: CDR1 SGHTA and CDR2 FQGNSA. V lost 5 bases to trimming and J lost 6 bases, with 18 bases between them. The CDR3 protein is CASSVRPNPADTQYF. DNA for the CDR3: TGTGCCAGCAGCGTAAGACCAAACCCGGCGGATACGCAGTATTTT.

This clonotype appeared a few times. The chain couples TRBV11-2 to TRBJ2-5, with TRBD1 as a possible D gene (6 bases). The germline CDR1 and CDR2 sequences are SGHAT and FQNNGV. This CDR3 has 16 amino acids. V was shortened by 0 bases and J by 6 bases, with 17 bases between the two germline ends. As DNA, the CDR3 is TGTGCCAGCAGCTTAGATCAGGGGCTACACCTTCAGACCCAGTACTTC. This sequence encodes CASSLDQGLHLQTQYF. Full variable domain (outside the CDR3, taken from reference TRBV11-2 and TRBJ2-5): EAGVAQSPRYKIIEKRQSVAFWCNPISGHATLYWYQQILGQGPKLLIQFQNNGVVDDSQLPKDRFSAERLKGVDSTLKIQPAKLEDSAVYLCASSLDQGLHLQTQYFGPGTRLLVL.

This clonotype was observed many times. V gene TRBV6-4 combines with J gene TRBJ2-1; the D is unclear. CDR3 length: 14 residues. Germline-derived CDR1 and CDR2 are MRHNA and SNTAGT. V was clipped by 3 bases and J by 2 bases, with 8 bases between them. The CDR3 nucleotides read TGTGCCAGCAGTGAACGAGGAACCTACAATGAGCAGTTCTTC. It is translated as CASSERGTYNEQFF.

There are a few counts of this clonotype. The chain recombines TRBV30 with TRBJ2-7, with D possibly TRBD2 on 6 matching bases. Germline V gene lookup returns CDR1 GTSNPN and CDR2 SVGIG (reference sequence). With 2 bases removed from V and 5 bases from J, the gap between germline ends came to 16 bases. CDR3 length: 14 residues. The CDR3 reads CAWSPLAGFNEQYF. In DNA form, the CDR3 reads TGTGCCTGGAGTCCTCTGGCGGGATTCAACGAGCAGTACTTC.

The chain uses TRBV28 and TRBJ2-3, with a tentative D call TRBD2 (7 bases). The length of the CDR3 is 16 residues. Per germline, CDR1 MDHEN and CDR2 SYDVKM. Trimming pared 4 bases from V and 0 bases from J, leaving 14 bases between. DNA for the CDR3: TGTGCCAGCAGTTCCTCTAGCGGACAGAGCACAGATACGCAGTATTTT. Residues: CASSSSSGQSTDTQYF.

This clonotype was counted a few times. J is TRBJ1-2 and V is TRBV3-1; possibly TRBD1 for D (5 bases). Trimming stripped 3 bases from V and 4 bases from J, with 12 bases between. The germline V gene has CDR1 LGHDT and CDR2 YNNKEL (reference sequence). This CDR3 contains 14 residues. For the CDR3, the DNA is TGTGCCAGCAGCCACGCAGGGAGCGGCTATGGCTACACCTTC. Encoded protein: CASSHAGSGYGYTF.

CDR3 nucleotides: TGTGCCAGCAGCTCCATGGACGAGCAGTACTTC. This codes for CASSSMDEQYF. The chain is built from TRBV6-2 or TRBV6-3 and TRBJ2-7; D not certain. V was clipped by 6 bases and J by 5 bases, with 8 bases between them. The CDR3 has 11 amino acids. Germline CDR1 reads MNHEY; CDR2 reads SVGEGT.

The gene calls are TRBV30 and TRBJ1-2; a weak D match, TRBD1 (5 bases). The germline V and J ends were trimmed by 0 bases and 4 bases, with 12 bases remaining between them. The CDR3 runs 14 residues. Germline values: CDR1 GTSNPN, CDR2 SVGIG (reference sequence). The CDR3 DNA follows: TGTGCCTGGAGTGTTCCGCGGGGACCCTATGGCTACACCTTC. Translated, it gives CAWSVPRGPYGYTF. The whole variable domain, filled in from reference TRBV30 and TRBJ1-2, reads SQTIHQWPATLVQPVGSPLSLECTVEGTSNPNLYWYRQAAGRGLQLLFYSVGIGQISSEVPQNLSASRPQDRQFILSSKKLLLSDSGFYLCAWSVPRGPYGYTFGSGTRLTVV.

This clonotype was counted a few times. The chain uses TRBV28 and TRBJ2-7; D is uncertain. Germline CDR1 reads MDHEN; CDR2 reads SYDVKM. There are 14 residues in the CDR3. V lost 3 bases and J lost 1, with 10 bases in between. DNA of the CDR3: TGTGCCAGCAGTTTTTCACAGACTTCCTACGAGCAGTACTTC. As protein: CASSFSQTSYEQYF.

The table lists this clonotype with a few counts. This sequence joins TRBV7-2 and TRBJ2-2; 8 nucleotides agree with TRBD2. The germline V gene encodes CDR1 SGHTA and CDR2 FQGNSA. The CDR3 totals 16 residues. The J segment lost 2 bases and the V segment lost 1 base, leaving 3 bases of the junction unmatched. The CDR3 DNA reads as TGTGCCAGCAGCTTAGTCGGGGGGGCCAACACCGGGGAGCTGTTTTTT. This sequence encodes CASSLVGGANTGELFF.

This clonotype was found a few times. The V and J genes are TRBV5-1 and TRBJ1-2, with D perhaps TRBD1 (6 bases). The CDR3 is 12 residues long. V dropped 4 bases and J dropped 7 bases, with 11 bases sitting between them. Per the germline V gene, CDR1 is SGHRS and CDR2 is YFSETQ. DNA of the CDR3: TGCGCCAGCAGCGAGAACAGGGCTGGCTACACCTTC. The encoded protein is CASSENRAGYTF.

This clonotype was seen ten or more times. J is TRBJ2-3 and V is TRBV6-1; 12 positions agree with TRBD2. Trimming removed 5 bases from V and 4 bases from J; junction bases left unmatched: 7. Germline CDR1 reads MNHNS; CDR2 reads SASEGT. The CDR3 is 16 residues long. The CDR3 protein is CASSKTSGSLSDTQYF. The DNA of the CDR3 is TGTGCCAGCAGTAAGACTAGCGGGAGTCTTTCAGATACGCAGTATTTT.